This paragraph covers one TCR beta chain sequence. Individuals aged 18 to 89 years were recruited from 20 to 25 US areas. The study recruited exposed participants who had met a COVID-19 case within 2 weeks before entry. This record comes from a study of blood T cell repertoires in COVID-19. Germline V lookup: CDR1 SGHRS, CDR2 YFSETQ. V shed 5 bases and J 2 bases; nucleotides not matched to a gene: 6. This CDR3 region has 14 residues. The table came from immunoSEQ multiplex PCR; TCRdb's copy has only in-frame clones and leaves some out. Here the sample spans a few hundred thousand clones, about 85% being singletons.

The genes are TRBV5-1 and TRBJ2-7; 8 bases line up with TRBD1. This clonotype was obtained from a woman in her 50s who had been exposed to COVID-19. Specimen: PBMCs or T cells enriched from blood (not recorded which). The CDR3 sequence: CASSFTGGPYEQYF. The CDR3 DNA reads TGCGCCAGCAGTTTTACAGGGGGGCCCTACGAGCAGTACTTC. The variable domain in full, completed from reference TRBV5-1 and TRBJ2-7, reads KAGVTQTPRYLIKTRGQQVTLSCSPISGHRSVSWYQQTPGQGLQFLFEYFSETQRNKGNFPGRFSGRQFSNSRSEMNVSTLELGDSALYLCASSFTGGPYEQYFGPGTRLTVT.